The 3 T cell receptor beta chains below come from one sample, sequenced in a study of graft-versus-host responses after intestinal transplantation. No antigen has been assigned to these receptors. Using immunoSEQ multiplex PCR, the repertoire was profiled, and TCRdb retains in-frame clones only, with some absent. In the table there are tens of thousands of clones, roughly 90% of which are singletons. The sequenced sample was unstimulated CD4+ T cells sorted from spleen or lymph node cells, obtained before intestinal transplant. The receptors were gathered from a human donor who received an intestinal transplant.

V and J are TRBV9 and TRBJ2-7; 7 nucleotides agree with TRBD1. V lost 4 bases to trimming and J lost 3 bases; unmatched junction nucleotides: 7. This CDR3 spans 14 amino acids. In germline, CDR1 is SGDLS, CDR2 YYNGEE. This CDR3 reads CASSPQAGGYEQYF. The CDR3 DNA reads as TGTGCCAGCAGCCCCCAGGCAGGGGGCTACGAGCAGTACTTC. The complete variable domain, with remaining parts taken from reference TRBV9 and TRBJ2-7, reads DSGVTQTPKHLITATGQRVTLRCSPRSGDLSVYWYQQSLDQGLQFLIQYYNGEERAKGNILERFSAQQFPDLHSELNLSSLELGDSALYFCASSPQAGGYEQYFGPGTRLTVT.

The rearrangement uses TRBV6-1 and TRBJ2-5; maybe TRBD1 (6 bases). Germline CDR1 is MNHNS and CDR2 is SASEGT. The V gene lost 8 bases and the J gene lost 1 base, with 11 bases spanning the gap. This CDR3 is built from 13 residues. CDR3 residues: CASSGHLQETQYF. In nucleotides, the CDR3 is TGTGCCAGCTCGGGACACCTCCAAGAGACCCAGTACTTC.

Here the CDR3 reads CASSSDVPGQGLIFF. CDR3 nucleotide sequence: TGCGCCAGCAGCTCCGACGTGCCGGGACAGGGGCTAATTTTCTTC. The chain combines TRBV5-1 with TRBJ2-1; 10 bases fit TRBD1. V shed 3 bases and J 16 bases; nucleotides not matched to a gene: 16. CDR3 length: 15 residues. Per germline, CDR1 SGHRS and CDR2 YFSETQ. The variable domain in full, with the rest retrieved from reference TRBV5-1 and TRBJ2-1, is KAGVTQTPRYLIKTRGQQVTLSCSPISGHRSVSWYQQTPGQGLQFLFEYFSETQRNKGNFPGRFSGRQFSNSRSEMNVSTLELGDSALYLCASSSDVPGQGLIFFGPGTRLTVL.